This T cell receptor beta chain was captured in a study of human CD8 memory T cell subsets. This clonotype registers medium-sized by frequency. TCR beta was sequenced from UMI-tagged 5' RACE libraries. TCRdb reworked the 5' RACE reads into one entry per CDR3 protein, no DNA. The sample data list about 10,000 distinct CDR3 sequences. The source of the PBMC was buffy coats of healthy donors. This TCR came from a human donor in good health. Sequenced sample: CD8+ stem-like memory T cells (TSCM and TCM) sorted from PBMCs. The subset denotes: stem-like memory CD8 T cells (TSTEM), CCR7+ PD-1- TIGIT-.

The CDR3 spells CASSSGPGSPEAFF. V gene TRBV7-2 combines with J gene TRBJ1-1; TCRdb reports TRBD1, a call that lacks DNA to check it against. Germline V gives CDR1 SGHTA, CDR2 FQGNSA. The CDR3 contains 14 residues.